The 6 T cell receptor beta chains below were found in one sample sequenced in a study of early T cells in non-severe SARS-CoV-2 infection. TCRdb itself ran the 5' RACE reads through MiXCR, one entry per CDR3 protein. The data hold fewer than 100,000 distinct CDR3 sequences, with more than 10% observed a single time. The specimen was whole blood. These receptors were collected from an adult who was a healthcare worker with PCR-confirmed SARS-CoV-2 infection or an uninfected control (not recorded which).

The chain uses TRBV6-2 or TRBV6-3 and TRBJ2-2; tentatively, D is TRBD1 (6 bases). Germline assignment: CDR1 MNHEY and CDR2 SVGEGT. The CDR3 has 15 amino acids. Trimming removed 2 bases at V and 3 bases at J, with 10 bases between. The CDR3 sequence is CASSYPRTDTGELFF. The CDR3 DNA reads TGTGCCAGCAGTTACCCCCGGACAGACACCGGGGAGCTGTTTTTT.

V and J are TRBV28 and TRBJ2-7, with D perhaps matching TRBD2 (5 bases). Germline-derived CDR1 and CDR2 are MDHEN and SYDVKM. The CDR3 is 14 residues long. Trimming left V 3 bases short and J 2 bases short, with 11 bases between. CDR3 nucleotides: TGTGCCAGCAGTTTGGGGAGAGCGACCTACGAGCAGTACTTC. This gives the protein CASSLGRATYEQYF.

This clonotype was recorded at least ten times. The rearrangement links TRBV27 to TRBJ2-7; a weak D match, TRBD2 (5 bases). The CDR3 spans 14 residues. V was cut by 5 bases and J by 6 bases, with 17 bases left in between. Germline CDR1 MNHEY, CDR2 SMNVEV (reference sequence). For the CDR3, the DNA is TGTGCCAGCAGTGGGAGTCGCGGTTTCGGCGAGCAGTACTTC. Amino acid sequence: CASSGSRGFGEQYF.

The chain carries TRBV27 and TRBJ1-3; D is unresolved. From germline, CDR1 is MNHEY and CDR2 SMNVEV (reference sequence). The CDR3 spans 14 residues. The V end was cut by 4 bases, the J end by 4 bases, with 11 bases between. CDR3 nucleotide sequence: TGTGCCAGCAGTTCTCGGAGGGAAGGAAACACCATATATTTT. This translates into CASSSRREGNTIYF.

This clonotype was counted a few times. V gene TRBV11-1 combines with J gene TRBJ2-1, with 8 bases lining up with TRBD2. The CDR3 extends over 15 amino acids. Germline lookup yields CDR1 SGHAT and CDR2 FQDESV (reference sequence). The V and J ends lost 5 bases and 7 bases, in that order; junction bases with no gene match: 10. The CDR3 DNA follows: TGTGCCAGCAGCCATCCGGGACTAGGAGAGAATGAGCAGTTCTTC. Protein sequence: CASSHPGLGENEQFF.

The chain employs TRBV5-5 and TRBJ1-2; weak D call: TRBD1 (5 bases). CDR1 and CDR2 from the germline V gene are SGHKS and YYEKEE (reference sequence). The CDR3 is made up of 15 amino acids. Trimming took 3 bases from V and 0 from J, leaving 12 bases between them. For the CDR3, the DNA is TGTGCCAGCAGCTCAGTTGGGACTTCTAACTATGGCTACACCTTC. It yields the protein CASSSVGTSNYGYTF.